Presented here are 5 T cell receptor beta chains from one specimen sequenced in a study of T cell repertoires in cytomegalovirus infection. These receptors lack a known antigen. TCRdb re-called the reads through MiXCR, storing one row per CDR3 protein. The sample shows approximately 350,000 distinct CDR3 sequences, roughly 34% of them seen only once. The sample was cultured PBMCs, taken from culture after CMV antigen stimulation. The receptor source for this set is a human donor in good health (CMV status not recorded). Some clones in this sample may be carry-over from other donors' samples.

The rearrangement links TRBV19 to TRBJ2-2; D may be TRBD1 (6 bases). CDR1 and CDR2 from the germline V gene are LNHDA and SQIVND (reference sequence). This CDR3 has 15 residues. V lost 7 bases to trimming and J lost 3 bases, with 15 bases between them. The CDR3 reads CASNHRVWDTGELFF. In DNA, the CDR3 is TGTGCCAGTAACCACAGGGTTTGGGACACCGGGGAGCTGTTTTTT.

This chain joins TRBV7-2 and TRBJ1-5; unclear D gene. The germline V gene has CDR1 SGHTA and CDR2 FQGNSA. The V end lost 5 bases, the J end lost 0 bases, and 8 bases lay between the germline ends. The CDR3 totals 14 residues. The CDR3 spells CASSRVNSNQPQHF. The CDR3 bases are TGTGCCAGCAGCCGTGTAAATAGCAATCAGCCCCAGCATTTT.

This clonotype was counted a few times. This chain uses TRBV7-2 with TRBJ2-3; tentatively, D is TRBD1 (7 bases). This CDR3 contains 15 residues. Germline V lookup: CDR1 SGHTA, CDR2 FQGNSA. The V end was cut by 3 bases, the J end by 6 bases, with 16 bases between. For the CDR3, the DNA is TGTGCCAGCAGCTTTGACAGGGACCGGGGGGATACGCAGTATTTT. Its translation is CASSFDRDRGDTQYF.

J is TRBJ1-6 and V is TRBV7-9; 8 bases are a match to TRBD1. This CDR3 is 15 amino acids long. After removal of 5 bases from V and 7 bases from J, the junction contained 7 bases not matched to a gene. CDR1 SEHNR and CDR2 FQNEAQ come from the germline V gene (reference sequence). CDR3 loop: CASSRKGQENSPLHF. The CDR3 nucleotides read TGTGCCAGCAGCCGAAAGGGACAGGAAAATTCACCCCTCCACTTT.

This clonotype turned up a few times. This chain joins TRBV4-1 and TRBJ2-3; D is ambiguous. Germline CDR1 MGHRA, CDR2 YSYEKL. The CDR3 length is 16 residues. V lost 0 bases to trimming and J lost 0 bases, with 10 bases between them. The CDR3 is CASSQDSGWSTDTQYF. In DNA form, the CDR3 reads TGCGCCAGCAGCCAAGACTCCGGTTGGAGCACAGATACGCAGTATTTT.